Described below is a single T cell receptor (beta chain) sequence and its context. The antigen remains unidentified. PCR employed 60 Vbeta and 13 Jbeta primers. Profiling relied on immunoSEQ multiplex PCR, and the TCRdb table lists in-frame clones only, not all of them. The sample includes 70,000 to 95,000 clones, 81% of them seen just once. This record comes from a study of cytomegalovirus exposure and HLA in healthy donors. At the level of the study: Among about 179 million T cells, an earlier analysis found 120 million or so unique TCR beta sequences.

Points from the study as a whole: Earlier analysis found most TCR beta V segments productive about 87% or about 30% of the time. A later analysis showed TCR association rates differing by HLA locus, peaking at DRB1 and lowest at HLA-C. A link between a missense DCLRE1C variant and TCR beta V- and J-gene trimming emerged from a later analysis.

This CDR3 is 13 amino acids long. Trimming left V 0 bases short and J 4 bases short, with 7 bases between. Looked up from germline, CDR1 is SGDLS and CDR2 is YYNGEE. Sequences were obtained from PBMCs. This clonotype originated in a woman aged 30 to 39 in good health and CMV-seronegative. This chain links TRBV9 with TRBJ1-1; TRBD1 is a possible D gene (5 bases). DNA of the CDR3: TGTGCCAGCAGCGTAGCAGGGTTCACTGAAGCTTTCTTT. Its protein product is CASSVAGFTEAFF.